This T cell receptor beta chain was retrieved from a study of identical twins listed by TCRdb under 2016. General notes on the study: To test whether fetal clonotypes persist, the study used deep sequencing on TCR alpha and beta repertoires from monozygotic twins, unrelated adults of various ages, and cord blood. Replicate twin experiments were performed at different times using different library preparation protocols to rule out contamination.

The receptor library was made with 5' RACE. Sequencing was performed on an Illumina HiSeq 2000. Template switching added a universal primer binding site, and the final cDNA carried a unique molecular identifier that allowed TCR cDNA molecules to be counted accurately. First-strand cDNA for TCR alpha and beta chains was synthesized from specific primers in the conserved constant-segment region. To control for contamination, every cDNA library was double barcoded, receiving both a SMART-Mk sample barcode and Illumina barcodes. TruSeq adapter sequences and Illumina sample barcodes were added in two successive PCR steps. The Illumina HiSeq platform was used with custom primers to sequence TCR alpha and beta cDNA libraries. The original methods were these. Raw reads were processed with MiGEC to extract unique molecular identifiers, and MiXCR was used to determine CDR3 positions. For each individual, recombination models were inferred using an EM algorithm with the repgenHMM and IGoR tools. Shared clonotype analysis was performed with the tcR package in R, normalizing sharing by the product of cloneset sizes. Out-of-frame nonproductive sequences were analyzed to study raw recombination free of thymic and clonal selection effects. TCRdb's own reprocessing of the public reads used fastp at Q25 and MiXCR and kept productive beta chains. Each CDR3 protein gets just one entry, which takes the most common genes and DNA from the rows behind it. None of the V and J calls come from the authors' own analysis; TCRdb made them. Counted in this sample were 690,000 or so distinct CDR3 sequences; 8.5% to 9.5% of them appeared once. The ten largest account for around 0.95% of the sample.

Details on this clonotype: What this receptor recognizes is not known. No much larger clone is present one base from it, and per-base qualities are unavailable.

Results the study describes overall, beyond this receptor: Zero-insertion analyses could be partly confounded by invariant T cells such as MAIT and iNKT, though diverse VJ usage argued against such confounding for most clonotypes. Excess twin sharing in beta out-of-frame sequences was weaker because fewer shared sequences lowered the signal-to-noise ratio. Because the same donors could not be followed over many years, the conclusions relied on cross-sectional statistical analysis. Compared with coincidental sharing between unrelated individuals, out-of-frame TCR alpha sequences shared between twins showed an excess of sequences with low generation probability. Recombination models systematically underestimated out-of-frame TCR alpha sharing in monozygotic twins but agreed with sharing between unrelated individuals. Abundant cord blood beta clonotypes carried fewer insertions; young adult naive repertoires showed a weaker similar trend, while memory repertoires showed none.

All donors were healthy Caucasians. The twin cohort comprised three pairs of female monozygotic twins, all aged roughly 18 to 29 years. RNA for TCR libraries was isolated from peripheral blood mononuclear cells. The same data also contributed to another study, on yellow fever vaccine responses in identical twins. The second study also describes: The authors reported that the T cell response to vaccination in identical twins appeared partly convergent and partly personalized. The study precisely tracked vaccine-responding T cell clones in identical twins.

This clonotype was sampled from a woman aged 18-35 years in good health. The specimen was PBMCs.

The nucleotide sequence is given as TGCAGTGCTAGATCGGGGGGGCTCCCCAGCGACGAGCAGTACTTC. Its translation reads: CSARSGGLPSDEQYF. Recombination linked TRBV20-1 to TRBJ2-7, with 8 junctional bases fitting TRBD2. Via the germline V gene (reference sequence), CDR1 is DFQATT and CDR2 SNEGSKA. Measured from the cysteine to the phenylalanine, the CDR3 is 15 residues long. Here the CDR3 DNA is all that survives: 45 bases in frame from base 1. Trimming takes 2 bases off V and 5 bases off J; junction bases not matched to a gene: 11.